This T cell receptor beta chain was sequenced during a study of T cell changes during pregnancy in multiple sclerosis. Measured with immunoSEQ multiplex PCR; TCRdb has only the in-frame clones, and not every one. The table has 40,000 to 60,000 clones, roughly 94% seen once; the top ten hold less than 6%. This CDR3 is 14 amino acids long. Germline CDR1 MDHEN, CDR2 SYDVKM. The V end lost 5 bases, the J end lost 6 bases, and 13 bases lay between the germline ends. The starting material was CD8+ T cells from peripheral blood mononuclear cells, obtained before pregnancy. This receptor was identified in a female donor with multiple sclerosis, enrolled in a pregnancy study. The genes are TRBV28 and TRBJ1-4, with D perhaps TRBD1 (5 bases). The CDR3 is CASSLIQGDEKLFF. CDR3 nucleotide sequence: TGTGCCAGCAGTCTTATCCAAGGGGATGAAAAACTGTTTTTT. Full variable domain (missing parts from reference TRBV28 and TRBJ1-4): DVKVTQSSRYLVKRTGEKVFLECVQDMDHENMFWYRQDPGLGLRLIYFSYDVKMKEKGDIPEGYSVSREKKERFSLILESASTNQTSMYLCASSLIQGDEKLFFGSGTQLSVL.